Each of the 10 T cell receptor beta chains below was sequenced from the same sample in a study of T cell responses to AZD1222 COVID-19 vaccine. TCRdb keeps only in-frame clones here, not all; method: immunoSEQ multiplex PCR. The table lists roughly 200,000 clones, about 89% of them singletons. The starting material was peripheral blood, obtained 28 days after the second AZD1222 dose. These receptors were taken from an adult who received the AZD1222 COVID-19 vaccine.

V is TRBV3-1 (or the pseudogene TRBV3-2) and J is TRBJ1-2; D call uncertain. V lost 6 bases, J lost 8 bases, and 16 bases lay in between. This CDR3 is 13 amino acids long. Germline lookup yields CDR1 LGHDT and CDR2 YNNKEL (reference sequence). The CDR3, as DNA: TGTGCCAGCAGGCCGACGCAAGGGCGGGGCTACACCTTC. Protein sequence: CASRPTQGRGYTF.

This clone has more than one count but fewer than ten. V usage is TRBV4-1 and J usage is TRBJ2-7; D call uncertain. Germline V gene sequence: CDR1 MGHRA, CDR2 YSYEKL. There are 13 residues in the CDR3. Trimming removed 0 bases from V and 3 bases from J, with 6 bases in between. CDR3 DNA: TGCGCCAGCAGCCAAGATTACCTCTACGAGCAGTACTTC. This encodes CASSQDYLYEQYF.

The V call is TRBV29-1, the J call TRBJ2-1; 7 bases match TRBD2. The CDR3 has 14 amino acids. Germline values: CDR1 SQVTM, CDR2 ANQGSEA. The J segment lost 4 bases and the V segment lost 2 bases, leaving 5 bases of the junction unmatched. The CDR3 nucleotides are TGCAGCGTTGAACTAGCGGAAAAATACAATGAGCAGTTCTTC. It yields the protein CSVELAEKYNEQFF.

V usage is TRBV19 and J usage is TRBJ1-1; 9 bases agree with TRBD1. The CDR3 is 12 amino acids. In germline, CDR1 is LNHDA, CDR2 SQIVND (reference sequence). V was clipped by 7 bases and J by 8 bases; unmatched bases: 5. CDR3 sequence reads: CASNLGQGEAFF. As DNA, the CDR3 is TGTGCCAGTAACCTAGGACAGGGGGAAGCTTTCTTT.

The chain couples TRBV18 to TRBJ2-2, with TRBD1 matching over 9 bases. The CDR3 totals 16 residues. J gave up 4 bases and V 4 bases, and 7 bases lay outside the gene matches. Germline V lookup: CDR1 KGHSH, CDR2 LQKENI. CDR3 sequence: CASSLTGTGSTGELFF. The CDR3 region has the DNA TGTGCCAGCTCACTCACCGGGACAGGGAGCACCGGGGAGCTGTTTTTT. Combining the CDR3 with reference TRBV18 and TRBJ2-2 gives the whole variable domain NAGVMQNPRHLVRRRGQEARLRCSPMKGHSHVYWYRQLPEEGLKFMVYLQKENIIDESGMPKERFSAEFPKEGPSILRIQQVVRGDSAAYFCASSLTGTGSTGELFFGEGSRLTVL.

The J gene is TRBJ2-1, the V gene TRBV7-9; 8 bases map to TRBD2. V gave up 10 bases and J gave up 0 bases; unmatched junction bases: 17. The CDR3 length is 18 residues. Germline V CDR1 and CDR2: SEHNR, FQNEAQ (reference sequence). The CDR3 nucleotides read TGTGCCACCCAAGTAGGAAGATCGAGCGGGAGCTCCTACAATGAGCAGTTCTTC. Its protein is CATQVGRSSGSSYNEQFF.

The rearrangement uses TRBV18 and TRBJ2-1; 10 bases fit TRBD2. With 6 bases clipped from V and 7 bases from J, the junction kept 9 bases outside the gene matches. Germline-derived CDR1 and CDR2 are KGHSH and LQKENI. The CDR3 consists of 15 residues. The CDR3 sequence is CASSLSGGARNEQFF. The CDR3 coding sequence is TGTGCCAGCTCTCTAAGCGGGGGGGCGAGGAATGAGCAGTTCTTC.

This clone showed up just once. V usage is TRBV10-1 and J usage is TRBJ2-7, with D uncertain. Per germline, CDR1 WNHNN and CDR2 SYGVQD (reference sequence). The V end lost 4 bases, the J end lost 0 bases, and 19 bases lay between the germline ends. This CDR3 contains 17 residues. This CDR3 reads CASSGAITKSVSYEQYF. CDR3 nucleotide sequence: TGCGCCAGCAGTGGGGCCATAACAAAAAGCGTCTCCTACGAGCAGTACTTC.

Concerning this clone: This same CDR3 is encoded by further DNA sequences in the sample. The chain has TRBV2 and TRBJ1-2; tentatively, D is TRBD1 (6 bases). The germline CDR1 and CDR2 sequences are SNHLY and FYNNEI. Between the trimmed V and J ends, which lost 2 bases and 2 bases, there was a span of 6 bases. The CDR3 is 13 amino acids. The CDR3 spells CASSERGNYGYTF. DNA of the CDR3: TGTGCCAGCAGTGAAAGGGGGAACTATGGCTACACCTTC. Based on the CDR3 plus reference TRBV2 and TRBJ1-2, the full variable domain is EPEVTQTPSHQVTQMGQEVILRCVPISNHLYFYWYRQILGQKVEFLVSFYNNEISEKSEIFDDQFSVERPDGSNFTLKIRSTKLEDSAMYFCASSERGNYGYTFGSGTRLTVV.

The gene calls are TRBV19 and TRBJ1-1, with unresolved D. V shed 6 bases and J shed 10 bases, with 15 bases lying between them. Germline V gene lookup returns CDR1 LNHDA and CDR2 SQIVND (reference sequence). There are 12 residues in the CDR3. The CDR3 DNA follows: TGTGCCAGTAGGGAGGCTCTGAATCGAGCTTTCTTT. This sequence encodes CASREALNRAFF.